This paragraph covers one TCR beta chain sequence. The use of a sample-barcoded 5' primer and a J-beta primer mix characterized a second PCR of roughly 6 to 11 cycles. TCRdb ran MiXCR on the 5' RACE reads and lists one entry per CDR3 protein. The sample shows approximately 730,000 distinct CDR3 sequences, around half of them seen only once. Per the germline V gene, CDR1 is DFQATT and CDR2 is SNEGSKA (reference sequence). The CDR3 sequence is 15 residues long. The sample originates from a study of blood T cells in healthy people across ages. The clonotype was recovered from a man older than 75 in good health. The chain uses TRBV20-1 and TRBJ2-5; a possible D gene is TRBD2 (5 bases). The J call may be faulty, since TRBJ2-7 better matches the DNA end. The sequencing input was blood. The CDR3 coding sequence is TGCAGTGCTAGAGATTTACAGCGGACCTCCTACGAGCAGTACTTC. Its protein is CSARDLQRTSYEQYF.